This entry concerns a single T cell receptor (beta chain). Its antigen remains unidentified. This record comes from a study of T cell responses to AZD1222 COVID-19 vaccine. Study-wide findings and caveats: Most donors were white British and more were female, and clonal diversity was possibly underestimated.

Between the trimmed V and J ends, which lost 2 bases and 4 bases, there was a span of 11 bases. Germline CDR1 and CDR2: MNHEY and SVGAGI. The CDR3 is made up of 15 amino acids. Sequencing used immunoSEQ multiplex PCR; TCRdb keeps in-frame clones, though not all of them. The sample lists 150,000 to 200,000 clones, 75% to 90% seen once, with 2.5% to 3% in the top ten. J is TRBJ2-2 and V is TRBV6-5; D is unresolved. The sequenced sample was peripheral blood, obtained on day 0 of MenACWY control vaccination. The TCR comes from an adult in good health. CDR3 bases: TGTGCCAGCAGTTACCGCACAGACGGCACCGGGGAGCTGTTTTTT. Protein product: CASSYRTDGTGELFF.